Given below is one TCR beta chain in context. Its antigen is not known. The CDR3 runs 15 residues. The V and J ends lost 1 base and 4 bases respectively, with 10 bases between them. Germline CDR1 and CDR2: SGHTA and FQGNSA. The sequencing template was cDNA reverse transcribed from extracted RNA. Produced via immunoSEQ multiplex PCR; TCRdb's table is partial and in-frame only. The sample lists 180,000 or so clones, approximately 50% occurring once. This sample stems from a study of CD8+ T cells in alopecia areata. On the study more broadly: Patients in the treated group were given tofacitinib by mouth, 5 to 10 mg twice a day. For treated patients, severity scores reflected the percentage of scalp area affected.

The treatment denotes: oral pan-JAK inhibitor, 5-10 mg twice daily. Overall study results and limits: Lesional scalp, notably in alopecia totalis/universalis, had clonality above that of normal scalp. TCRs were shared less clearly across patients than in mice, possibly for HLA-related reasons.

V usage is TRBV7-2 and J usage is TRBJ2-2; D is possibly TRBD1 or TRBD2 (6 bases each). The receptor was derived from a human donor with alopecia areata. This specimen was CD8+ T cells sorted from blood, taken at approximately week 52, from a patient treated with tofacitinib. Here the CDR3 DNA reads TGTGCCAGCAGCTTAGGGGGGGCGCGCACCGGGGAGCTGTTTTTT. Residues: CASSLGGARTGELFF.